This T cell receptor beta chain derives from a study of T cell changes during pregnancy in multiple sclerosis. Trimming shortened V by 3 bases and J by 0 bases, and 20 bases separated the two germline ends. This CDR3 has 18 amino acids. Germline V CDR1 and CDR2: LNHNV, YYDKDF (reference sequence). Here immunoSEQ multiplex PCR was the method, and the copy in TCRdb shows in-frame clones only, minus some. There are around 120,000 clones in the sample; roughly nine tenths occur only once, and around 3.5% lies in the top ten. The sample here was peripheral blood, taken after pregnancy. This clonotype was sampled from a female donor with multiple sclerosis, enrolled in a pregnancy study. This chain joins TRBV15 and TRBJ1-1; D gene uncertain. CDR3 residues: CATSRGEGPSLLNTEAFF. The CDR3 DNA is TGTGCCACCAGCAGGGGAGAAGGTCCCTCCTTATTGAACACTGAAGCTTTCTTT.